The rows below give T cell receptor beta chains drawn from one sample of a study of T cells in Graves' hyperthyroidism and ophthalmopathy. TCRdb redid the calling of the multiplex PCR reads with MiXCR, one entry per CDR3 protein. The repertoire holds a few hundred thousand distinct CDR3 sequences, with 15% to 18% as singletons. The sequencing input was blood. The receptors come from a woman aged 18-29 years with Graves' hyperthyroidism. CDR3s include the opening cysteine and the closing phenylalanine or tryptophan. The order of the fields is V gene, clone size, D gene, J gene, CDR3 DNA, CDR3 protein. D genes are given only for firm matches. Clone size appears in some rows only: once, few, many, or a class for an expanded clone.

V: TRBV13; size: many; D: .; J: TRBJ1-3; DNA: TGTGCCAGCAGCTTAACGGGGATTGAGGGAAACACCATATATTTT; CDR3: CASSLTGIEGNTIYF
V: TRBV19; size: many; D: .; J: TRBJ1-2; DNA: TGTGCCAGTAGTATAGACCCGTTCGGAAGGAACTATGGCTACACCTTC; CDR3: CASSIDPFGRNYGYTF
V: TRBV2; size: many; D: .; J: TRBJ1-2; DNA: TGTGCCAGCAGTGAAATAACACCTCTCATCCCCCCGGAGGGATATGGCTACACCTTC; CDR3: CASSEITPLIPPEGYGYTF
V: TRBV2; size: many; D: TRBD2; J: TRBJ2-3; DNA: TGTGCCAGCAGCCGGGACTACACAGATACGCAGTATTTT; CDR3: CASSRDYTDTQYF
V: TRBV24-1; size: many; D: .; J: TRBJ2-6; DNA: TGTGCCACCAGTGATGGCGGGGCCAACGTCCTGACTTTC; CDR3: CATSDGGANVLTF
V: TRBV7-2; size: .; D: TRBD2; J: TRBJ2-2; DNA: TGTGCCAGCAGTTTGCTAGCGGGAGGGCCCACCGGGGAGCTGTTTTTT; CDR3: CASSLLAGGPTGELFF
V: TRBV6-1; size: many; D: .; J: TRBJ1-6; DNA: TGTGCCAGCAGTGAAGGAGAACAGGGCTATAATTCACCCCTCCACTTT; CDR3: CASSEGEQGYNSPLHF
V: TRBV6-2/TRBV6-3; size: many; D: TRBD2; J: TRBJ2-7; DNA: TGTGCCAGCAGACCAAGCGGGGGCCGCTCCTACGAGCAGTACTTC; CDR3: CASRPSGGRSYEQYF
V: TRBV6-5; size: many; D: .; J: TRBJ2-7; DNA: TGTGCCAGCAGTTATATTTCAACCAGCGTCCCCTACGAGCAGTACTTC; CDR3: CASSYISTSVPYEQYF
V: TRBV2; size: many; D: TRBD2; J: TRBJ2-7; DNA: TGTGCCAGTCTACTAGCGAACGAGCAGTACTTC; CDR3: CASLLANEQYF
V: TRBV7-3; size: many; D: .; J: TRBJ1-2; DNA: TGTGCCAGCAGCTTCGACGGAAACTATGGCTACACCTTC; CDR3: CASSFDGNYGYTF
V: TRBV9; size: many; D: TRBD2; J: TRBJ2-1; DNA: TGTGCCAGCAGCGTAGGAGGCGGGAGTAATGAGCAGTTCTTC; CDR3: CASSVGGGSNEQFF
V: TRBV5-1; size: many; D: TRBD2; J: TRBJ2-2; DNA: TGCGCCAGCAGCTCGTCTAGCGGGGCTCGAGGGGAGCTGTTTTTT; CDR3: CASSSSSGARGELFF
V: TRBV5-6; size: many; D: .; J: TRBJ2-7; DNA: TGTGCCAGCAGCTTTCGTTGGAATTCCTACGAGCAGTACTTC; CDR3: CASSFRWNSYEQYF
V: TRBV6-1; size: many; D: .; J: TRBJ2-5; DNA: TGTGCCAGCAGTTACGCGGGCAGAGTACGGGTCCAAGAGACCCAGTACTTC; CDR3: CASSYAGRVRVQETQYF
V: TRBV14; size: .; D: TRBD2; J: TRBJ2-7; DNA: TGTGCCAGCAGCCAGTGGACTAGCGGGAGCCCCTGGGTTGAGCAGTACTTC; CDR3: CASSQWTSGSPWVEQYF
V: TRBV19; size: few; D: TRBD1; J: TRBJ2-7; DNA: TGTGCCAGTAGCAAAACAGGGGGGAAAAACGAGCAGTACTTC; CDR3: CASSKTGGKNEQYF
V: TRBV19; size: .; D: TRBD1; J: TRBJ2-7; DNA: TGTGCCAGTAGCAGTACAGGGGGCGTCTCGATCGAGCAGTACTTC; CDR3: CASSSTGGVSIEQYF
V: TRBV7-3; size: many; D: .; J: TRBJ2-1; DNA: TGTGCCAGCAGCTTAACGGGGCAAGGGAACAATGAGCAGTTCTTC; CDR3: CASSLTGQGNNEQFF
V: TRBV6-1; size: .; D: .; J: TRBJ2-7; DNA: TGTGCCAGCAGTCCTTCCCTCGCCTACGAGCAGTACTTC; CDR3: CASSPSLAYEQYF
V: TRBV6-1; size: many; D: TRBD1; J: TRBJ1-2; DNA: TGTGCCAGCAGTTCTCAGGGGACAGCCTATGGCTACACCTTC; CDR3: CASSSQGTAYGYTF
V: TRBV12-3/TRBV12-4; size: many; D: TRBD2; J: TRBJ2-7; DNA: TGTGCCAGCAGTTTGATGGTAGGGAGGGACGAGCAGTACTTC; CDR3: CASSLMVGRDEQYF
V: TRBV27; size: many; D: .; J: TRBJ2-2; DNA: TGTGCCAGCACCAAAGGAGGGGGCGACACCGGGGAGCTGTTTTTT; CDR3: CASTKGGGDTGELFF
V: TRBV7-9; size: many; D: .; J: TRBJ2-3; DNA: TGTGCCAGCAGCGCGACGGGACGGGAGTCGAATACGCAGTATTTT; CDR3: CASSATGRESNTQYF
V: TRBV4-1; size: many; D: TRBD1; J: TRBJ1-5; DNA: TGCGCCAGCAGCCAAGCCTACAGGGGCGGCTGGCCCCAGCATTTT; CDR3: CASSQAYRGGWPQHF
V: TRBV14; size: few; D: .; J: TRBJ1-6; DNA: TGTGCCAGCAGCCAAGTGCACGGTATGGATTCACCCCTCCACTTT; CDR3: CASSQVHGMDSPLHF
V: TRBV20-1; size: many; D: TRBD2; J: TRBJ2-1; DNA: TGCAGTGCTCCTAGCGGGGGGGATTACAATGAGCAGTTCTTC; CDR3: CSAPSGGDYNEQFF
V: TRBV2; size: many; D: TRBD2; J: TRBJ2-7; DNA: TGTGCCAGCAGTCTAGCGGGCGAGTACGAGCAGTACTTC; CDR3: CASSLAGEYEQYF
V: TRBV7-6; size: .; D: TRBD2; J: TRBJ2-1; DNA: TGTGCCAGCAGCTTGGTGCTAGCGGGAGCTGAAAGCTCCTACAATGAGCAGTTCTTC; CDR3: CASSLVLAGAESSYNEQFF
V: TRBV24-1; size: .; D: .; J: TRBJ2-1; DNA: TGTGCCACCAGTGATCGCTCGGTCCTCTCCTACAATGAGCAGTTCTTC; CDR3: CATSDRSVLSYNEQFF
V: TRBV7-2; size: many; D: .; J: TRBJ1-5; DNA: TGTGCCAGCAGCCGTGGGGTCAATCAGCCCCAGCATTTT; CDR3: CASSRGVNQPQHF
V: TRBV4-1; size: few; D: TRBD1; J: TRBJ2-1; DNA: TGCGCCAGCAGCCAAGATTTAGGACAGGGATCGGCTGAGCAGTTCTTC; CDR3: CASSQDLGQGSAEQFF
V: TRBV19; size: .; D: TRBD1; J: TRBJ2-7; DNA: TGTGCCAGTAGCAGGACAGGGGGAGAGCAGTACTTC; CDR3: CASSRTGGEQYF
V: TRBV19; size: many; D: TRBD2; J: TRBJ2-1; DNA: TGTGCCAGCCGGACTAGCGGATACAATGAGCAGTTCTTC; CDR3: CASRTSGYNEQFF
V: TRBV28; size: many; D: TRBD1; J: TRBJ1-6; DNA: TGTGCCAGCAGTTTGAAGGGGGCGCCTCGCTCACCCCTCCACTTT; CDR3: CASSLKGAPRSPLHF
V: TRBV2; size: many; D: TRBD1; J: TRBJ2-3; DNA: TGTGCCAGCAGTTTTACAGGGGGCGGAGCAGATACGCAGTATTTT; CDR3: CASSFTGGGADTQYF
V: TRBV7-8; size: .; D: TRBD2; J: TRBJ2-3; DNA: TGTGCCAGCGGGGGGGGGGGGGCAGATACGCAGTATTTT; CDR3: CASGGGGADTQYF
V: TRBV20-1; size: many; D: .; J: TRBJ1-6; DNA: TGCAGTGCTTTGGACAGCCCCGCGGGTTCACCCCTCCACTTT; CDR3: CSALDSPAGSPLHF
V: TRBV9; size: many; D: .; J: TRBJ1-2; DNA: TGTGCCAGCAGCGTTTTACCCAGTTTGTCAGTTTTTCGCAACGGGGACTATGGCTACACCTTC; CDR3: CASSVLPSLSVFRNGDYGYTF
V: TRBV7-9; size: .; D: .; J: TRBJ1-2; DNA: TGTGCCAGCAGCAGACAGACATATGGCTACACCTTC; CDR3: CASSRQTYGYTF
V: TRBV20-1; size: many; D: .; J: TRBJ2-2; DNA: TGCAGTGCCCGACCCGGAGGGGGGGGCGGGGAGCTGTTTTTT; CDR3: CSARPGGGGGELFF
V: TRBV18; size: many; D: TRBD1; J: TRBJ2-3; DNA: TGTGCCAGCTCAACCGGGACAGGGGGCGTAGATACGCAGTATTTT; CDR3: CASSTGTGGVDTQYF
V: TRBV10-3; size: .; D: TRBD1; J: TRBJ1-2; DNA: TGTGCCATCAGTGAGGGACAGGGCTATGGCTACACCTTC; CDR3: CAISEGQGYGYTF
V: TRBV3-1; size: few; D: TRBD2; J: TRBJ2-1; DNA: TGTGCCAGCAGCCAAGAAGTTAGCGGGATTTACAATGAGCAGTTCTTC; CDR3: CASSQEVSGIYNEQFF
V: TRBV9; size: few; D: .; J: TRBJ2-1; DNA: TGTGCCAGCACGGAGGGGTCTGGGAATGAGCAGTTCTTC; CDR3: CASTEGSGNEQFF
V: TRBV7-8; size: many; D: .; J: TRBJ2-6; DNA: TGTGCCAGCTTCCTCCGCAGTGCTGGGGCCAACGTCCTGACTTTC; CDR3: CASFLRSAGANVLTF
V: TRBV7-3; size: .; D: .; J: TRBJ1-6; DNA: TGTGCCAGCAGCCACCTCGGGGGATTATATAATTCACCCCTCCACTTT; CDR3: CASSHLGGLYNSPLHF
V: TRBV4-1; size: .; D: TRBD2; J: TRBJ2-7; DNA: TGCGCCAGCAGCCCGGGACTAGCGGGAGATTACGAGCAGTACTTC; CDR3: CASSPGLAGDYEQYF
V: TRBV6-1; size: many; D: .; J: TRBJ2-7; DNA: TGTGCCAGCAGTGCGCTCGGACGCGCCTACGAGCAGTACTTC; CDR3: CASSALGRAYEQYF
V: TRBV11-2; size: .; D: .; J: TRBJ2-7; DNA: TGTGCCAGCAGCCCCCCGAGGGGGGGTAGGGGGTCCTACGAGCAGTACTTC; CDR3: CASSPPRGGRGSYEQYF
V: TRBV6-1; size: many; D: TRBD2; J: TRBJ2-2; DNA: TGTGCCAGCCGGACAATTAGCGGGGGCGGGGAGCTGTTTTTT; CDR3: CASRTISGGGELFF
V: TRBV28; size: many; D: .; J: TRBJ2-7; DNA: TGTGCCAGCAGTTTAGGGGCAGTCTACGAGCAGTACTTC; CDR3: CASSLGAVYEQYF
V: TRBV30; size: many; D: .; J: TRBJ2-7; DNA: TGTGCCTTAGATCAGGGAGGCGACGAGCAGTACTTC; CDR3: CALDQGGDEQYF
V: TRBV6-2/TRBV6-3; size: many; D: TRBD2; J: TRBJ2-5; DNA: TGTGCCAGCAGTTACTTGATCGCGGGGGGGCGCCAAGAGACCCAGTACTTC; CDR3: CASSYLIAGGRQETQYF